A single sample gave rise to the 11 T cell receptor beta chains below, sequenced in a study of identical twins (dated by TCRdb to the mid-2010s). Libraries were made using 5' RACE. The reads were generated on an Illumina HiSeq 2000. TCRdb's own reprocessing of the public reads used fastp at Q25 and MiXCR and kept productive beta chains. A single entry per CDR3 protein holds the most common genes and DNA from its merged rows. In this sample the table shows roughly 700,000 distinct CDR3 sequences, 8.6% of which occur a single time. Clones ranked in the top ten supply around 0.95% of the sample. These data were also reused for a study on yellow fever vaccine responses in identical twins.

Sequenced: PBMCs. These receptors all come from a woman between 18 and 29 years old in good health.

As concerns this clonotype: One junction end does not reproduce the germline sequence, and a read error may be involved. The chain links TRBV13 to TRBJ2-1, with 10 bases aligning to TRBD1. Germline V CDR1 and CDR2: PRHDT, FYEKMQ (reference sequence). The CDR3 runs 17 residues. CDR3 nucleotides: TGTGCCTGCAGCCCCGGACAGGGGGGTTTCTCCTACAATGAGCAGTTCTTC. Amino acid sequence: CACSPGQGGFSYNEQFF.

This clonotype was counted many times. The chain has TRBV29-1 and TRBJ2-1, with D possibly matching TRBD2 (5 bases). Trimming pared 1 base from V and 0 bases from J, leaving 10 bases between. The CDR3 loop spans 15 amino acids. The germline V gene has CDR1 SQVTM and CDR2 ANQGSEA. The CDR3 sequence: CSVEGGKSSYNEQFF. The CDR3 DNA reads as TGCAGCGTTGAAGGAGGGAAAAGCTCCTACAATGAGCAGTTCTTC.

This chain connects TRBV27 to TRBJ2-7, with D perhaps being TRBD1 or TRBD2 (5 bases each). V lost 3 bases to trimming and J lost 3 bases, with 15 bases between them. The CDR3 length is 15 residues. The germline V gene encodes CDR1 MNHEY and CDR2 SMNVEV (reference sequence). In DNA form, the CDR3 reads TGTGCCAGCAGTTTTGGGCAGGGACCAGACTACGAGCAGTACTTC. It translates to CASSFGQGPDYEQYF.

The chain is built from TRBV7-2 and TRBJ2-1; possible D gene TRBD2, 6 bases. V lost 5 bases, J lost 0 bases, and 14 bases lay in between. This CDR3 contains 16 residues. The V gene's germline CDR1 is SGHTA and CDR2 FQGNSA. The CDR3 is CASSVISGSSYNEQFF. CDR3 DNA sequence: TGTGCCAGCAGCGTGATTAGCGGAAGCTCCTACAATGAGCAGTTCTTC.

This CDR3 is CASSMGRGQPQHF. The CDR3 bases are TGTGCCAGTAGTATGGGCCGGGGACAGCCCCAGCATTTT. The V gene is TRBV19, the J gene TRBJ1-5; D is unresolved. The V end was cut by 3 bases, the J end by 7 bases, with 10 bases between. Germline lookup yields CDR1 LNHDA and CDR2 SQIVND (reference sequence). This CDR3 comprises 13 residues.

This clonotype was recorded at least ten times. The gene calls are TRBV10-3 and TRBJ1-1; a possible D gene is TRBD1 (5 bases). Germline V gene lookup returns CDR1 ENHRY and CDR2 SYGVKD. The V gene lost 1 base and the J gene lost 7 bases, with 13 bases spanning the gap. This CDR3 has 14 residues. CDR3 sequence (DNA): TGTGCCATCAGTGAGTACCAGGGTGAAGGTGAAGCTTTCTTT. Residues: CAISEYQGEGEAFF.

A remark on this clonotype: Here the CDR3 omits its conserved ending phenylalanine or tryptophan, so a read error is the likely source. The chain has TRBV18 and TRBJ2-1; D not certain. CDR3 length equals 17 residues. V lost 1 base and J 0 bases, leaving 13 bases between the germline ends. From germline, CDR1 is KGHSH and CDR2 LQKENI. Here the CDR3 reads CASSPLLSAASYNEQFS. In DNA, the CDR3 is TGTGCCAGCTCACCACTACTATCGGCGGCCTCCTACAATGAGCAGTTCTCC.

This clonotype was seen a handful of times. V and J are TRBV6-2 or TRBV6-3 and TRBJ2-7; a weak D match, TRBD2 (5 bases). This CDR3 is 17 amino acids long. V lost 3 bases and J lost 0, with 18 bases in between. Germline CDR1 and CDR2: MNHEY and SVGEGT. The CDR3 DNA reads TGTGCCAGCAGTTATAATTGGGAAAGCGGCCCCTCCTACGAGCAGTACTTC. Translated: CASSYNWESGPSYEQYF.

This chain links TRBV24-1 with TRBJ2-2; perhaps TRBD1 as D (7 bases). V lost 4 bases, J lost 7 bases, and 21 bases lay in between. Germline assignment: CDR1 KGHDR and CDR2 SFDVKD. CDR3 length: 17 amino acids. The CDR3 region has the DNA TGTGCCACCAGTGACCTGACGCGGAGGGGGCATAGCGGGGAGCTGTTTTTT. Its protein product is CATSDLTRRGHSGELFF.

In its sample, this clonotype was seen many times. This CDR3 reads CSARFSANTEAFF. CDR3 DNA sequence: TGCAGTGCTAGATTCTCGGCTAACACTGAAGCTTTCTTT. The chain recombines TRBV20-1 with TRBJ1-1; D is unresolved. Germline V lookup: CDR1 DFQATT, CDR2 SNEGSKA (reference sequence). Trimming removed 2 bases at V and 2 bases at J, with 9 bases between. The CDR3 covers 13 residues.

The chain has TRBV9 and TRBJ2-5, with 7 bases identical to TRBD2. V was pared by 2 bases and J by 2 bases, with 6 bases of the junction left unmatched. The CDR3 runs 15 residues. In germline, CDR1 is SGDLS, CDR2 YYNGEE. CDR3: CASSVGGGAQETQYF. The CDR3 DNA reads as TGTGCCAGCAGCGTTGGCGGGGGAGCACAAGAGACCCAGTACTTC.